This T cell receptor beta chain was sequenced for a study of T cells in Graves' hyperthyroidism and ophthalmopathy. Germline CDR1 reads KGHSH; CDR2 reads LQKENI. The CDR3 consists of 16 residues. J lost 5 bases, V lost 3 bases, and 7 bases had no gene match. Amplification of TCR beta CDR3 regions was performed using RNA transcripts as template. RT-PCR in the first round (using the HTBI primer set) targeted the TCR CDR3. A single record per CDR3 protein comes from TCRdb applying MiXCR to the multiplex PCR reads. Among around 190,000 distinct CDR3 sequences, roughly a sixth were seen once, and the ten largest hold roughly 50%. This clonotype was picked up many times.

The chain joins TRBV18 to TRBJ1-1; TRBD1 matches 12 bases. The source of this sequence is a woman in her forties or fifties with Graves' hyperthyroidism. Sequenced material: blood. The CDR3 reads CASSPRDRGPGTEAFF. The CDR3 DNA reads as TGTGCCAGCTCACCCAGGGACAGGGGGCCGGGAACTGAAGCTTTCTTT.